This T cell receptor (beta chain) emerged from a study of OX40 agonist ivuxolimab in advanced cancers. The wider study: The mean age was roughly 60 years, ranging from about 23 to 79, with 80% to 85% of participants male. Partial responses were recorded for three patients, including one with hepatocellular carcinoma and two with cutaneous melanoma.

Assay: immunoSEQ multiplex PCR; the TCRdb copy retains only in-frame clones and omits some. The profile shows about 97,000 clones, 85% to 90% of them singletons. Study-wide results and caveats: The authors also found low normalized T-cell clonal expansion in some nonresponders.

Worth noting for this clone: What it binds is not known.

Trimming stripped 4 bases from V and 4 bases from J, with 11 bases between. Germline CDR1 is SQVTM and CDR2 is ANQGSEA. CDR3 length: 13 amino acids. The specimen was CD4+ or CD8+ T cells sorted from blood, collected in a trial of the OX40 agonist ivuxolimab. This chain links TRBV29-1 with TRBJ1-3; D unresolved. This clonotype was obtained from an adult with an advanced solid tumor such as melanoma, head and neck, liver or kidney cancer. CDR3 region: CSVAGEGGNTIYF. CDR3 nucleotides: TGCAGCGTTGCGGGTGAGGGAGGAAACACCATATATTTT. The whole variable domain, filled in from reference TRBV29-1 and TRBJ1-3, reads SAVISQKPSRDICQRGTSLTIQCQVDSQVTMMFWYRQQPGQSLTLIATANQGSEATYESGFVIDKFPISRPNLTFSTLTVSNMSPEDSSIYLCSVAGEGGNTIYFGEGSWLTVV.